This T cell receptor beta chain was identified in a study of T cells in localized non-small cell lung cancer. The study, taken as a whole, reports: The study found T cell clonality highest in uninvolved adjacent lung, above tumor.

Data came from immunoSEQ multiplex PCR; TCRdb stores just in-frame clones and leaves some out. The table lists about 33,000 clones, around three quarters of them singletons. The ends were cut back, 8 bases at V and 1 base at J, with 15 bases in the middle. The CDR3 loop spans 15 amino acids. Germline CDR1 ENHRY, CDR2 SYGVKD. Concerning this clone: Its antigen is undetermined.

V gene TRBV10-3 combines with J gene TRBJ2-1; tentatively, D is TRBD2 (6 bases). This sample comprised peripheral blood, obtained before any cancer treatment. The sequence was obtained from a male donor aged 60 or over with stage III squamous cell lung carcinoma. CDR3 residues: CAIGKAGGSYNEQFF. DNA for the CDR3: TGTGCCATCGGTAAAGCGGGTGGTTCCTACAATGAGCAGTTCTTC.